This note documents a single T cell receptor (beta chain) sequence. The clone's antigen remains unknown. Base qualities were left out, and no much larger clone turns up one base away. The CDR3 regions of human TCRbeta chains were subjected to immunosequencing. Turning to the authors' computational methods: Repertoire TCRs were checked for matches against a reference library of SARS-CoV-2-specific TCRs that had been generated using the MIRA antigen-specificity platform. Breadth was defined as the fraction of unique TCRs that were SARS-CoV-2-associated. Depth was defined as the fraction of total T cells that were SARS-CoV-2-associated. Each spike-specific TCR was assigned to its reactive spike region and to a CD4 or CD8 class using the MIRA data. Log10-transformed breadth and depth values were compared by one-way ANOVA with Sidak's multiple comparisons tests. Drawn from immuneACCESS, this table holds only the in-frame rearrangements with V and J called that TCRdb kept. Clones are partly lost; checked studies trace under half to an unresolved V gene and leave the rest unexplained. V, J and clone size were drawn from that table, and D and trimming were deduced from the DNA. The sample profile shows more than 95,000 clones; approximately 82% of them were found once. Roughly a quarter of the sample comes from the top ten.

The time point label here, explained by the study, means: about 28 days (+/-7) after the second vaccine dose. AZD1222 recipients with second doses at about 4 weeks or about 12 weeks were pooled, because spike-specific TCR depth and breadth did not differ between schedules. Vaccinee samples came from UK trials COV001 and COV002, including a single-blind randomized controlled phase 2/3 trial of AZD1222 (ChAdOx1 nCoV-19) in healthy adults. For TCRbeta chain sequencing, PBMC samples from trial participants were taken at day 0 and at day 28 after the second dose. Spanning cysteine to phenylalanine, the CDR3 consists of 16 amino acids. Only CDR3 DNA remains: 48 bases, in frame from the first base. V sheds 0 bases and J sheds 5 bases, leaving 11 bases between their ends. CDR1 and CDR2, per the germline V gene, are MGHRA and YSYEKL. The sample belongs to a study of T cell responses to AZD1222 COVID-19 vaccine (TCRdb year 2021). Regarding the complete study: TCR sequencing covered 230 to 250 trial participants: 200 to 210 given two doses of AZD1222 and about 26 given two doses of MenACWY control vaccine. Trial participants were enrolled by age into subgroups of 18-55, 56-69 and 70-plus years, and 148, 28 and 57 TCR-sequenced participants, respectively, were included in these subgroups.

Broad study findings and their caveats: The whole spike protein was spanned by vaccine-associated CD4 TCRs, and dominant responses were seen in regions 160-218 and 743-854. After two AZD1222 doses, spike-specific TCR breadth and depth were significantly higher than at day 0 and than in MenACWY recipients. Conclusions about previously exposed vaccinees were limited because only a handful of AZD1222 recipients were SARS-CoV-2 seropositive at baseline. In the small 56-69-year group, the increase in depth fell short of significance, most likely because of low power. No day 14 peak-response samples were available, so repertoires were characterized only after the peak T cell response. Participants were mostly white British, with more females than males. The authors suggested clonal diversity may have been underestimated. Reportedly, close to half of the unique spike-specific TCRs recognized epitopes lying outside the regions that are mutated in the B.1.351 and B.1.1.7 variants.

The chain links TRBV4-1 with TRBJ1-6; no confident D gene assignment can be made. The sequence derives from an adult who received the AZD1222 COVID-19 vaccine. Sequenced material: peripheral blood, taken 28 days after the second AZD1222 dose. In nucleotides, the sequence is TGCGCCAGCAGCCAAGATCTTCGGGGAAATAATTCACCCCTCCACTTT. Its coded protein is CASSQDLRGNNSPLHF.